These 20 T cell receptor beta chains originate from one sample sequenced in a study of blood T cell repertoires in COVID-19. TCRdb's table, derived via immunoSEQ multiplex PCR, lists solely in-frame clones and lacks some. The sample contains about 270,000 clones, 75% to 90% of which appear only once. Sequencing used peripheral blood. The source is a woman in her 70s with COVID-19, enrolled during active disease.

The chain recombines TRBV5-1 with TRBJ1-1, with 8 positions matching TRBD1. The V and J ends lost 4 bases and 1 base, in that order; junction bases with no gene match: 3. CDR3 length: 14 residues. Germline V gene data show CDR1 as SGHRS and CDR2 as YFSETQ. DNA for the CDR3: TGCGCCAGCAGCACCCAGGGGGCGAACACTGAAGCTTTCTTT. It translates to CASSTQGANTEAFF. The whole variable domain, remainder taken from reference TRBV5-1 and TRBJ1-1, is KAGVTQTPRYLIKTRGQQVTLSCSPISGHRSVSWYQQTPGQGLQFLFEYFSETQRNKGNFPGRFSGRQFSNSRSEMNVSTLELGDSALYLCASSTQGANTEAFFGQGTRLTVV.

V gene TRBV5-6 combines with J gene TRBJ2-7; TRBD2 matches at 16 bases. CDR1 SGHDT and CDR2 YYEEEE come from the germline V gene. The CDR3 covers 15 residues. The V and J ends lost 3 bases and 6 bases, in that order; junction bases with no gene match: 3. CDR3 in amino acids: CASSWGLAGGPEQYF. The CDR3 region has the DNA TGTGCCAGCAGCTGGGGACTAGCGGGGGGGCCCGAGCAGTACTTC.

In DNA form, the CDR3 reads TGTGCCTGGAGTGAGGCGGAGGACACTGAAGCTTTCTTT. It specifies CAWSEAEDTEAFF. The chain carries TRBV30 and TRBJ1-1; no clear D. The CDR3 has 13 residues. The V end lost 1 base, the J end lost 3 bases, and 9 bases lay between the germline ends. The germline V gene has CDR1 GTSNPN and CDR2 SVGIG (reference sequence).

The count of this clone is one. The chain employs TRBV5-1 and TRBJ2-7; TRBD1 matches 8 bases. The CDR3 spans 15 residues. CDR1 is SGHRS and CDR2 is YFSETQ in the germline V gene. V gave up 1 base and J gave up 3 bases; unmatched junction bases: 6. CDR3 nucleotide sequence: TGCGCCAGCAGCTTGACCGGACAGGGTGGCTACGAGCAGTACTTC. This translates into CASSLTGQGGYEQYF.

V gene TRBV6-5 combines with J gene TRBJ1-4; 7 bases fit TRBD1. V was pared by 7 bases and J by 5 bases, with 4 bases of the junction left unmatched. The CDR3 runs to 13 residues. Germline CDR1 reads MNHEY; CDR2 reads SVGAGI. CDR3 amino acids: CASMDRKNEKLFF. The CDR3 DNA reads TGTGCCAGCATGGACAGGAAAAATGAAAAACTGTTTTTT.

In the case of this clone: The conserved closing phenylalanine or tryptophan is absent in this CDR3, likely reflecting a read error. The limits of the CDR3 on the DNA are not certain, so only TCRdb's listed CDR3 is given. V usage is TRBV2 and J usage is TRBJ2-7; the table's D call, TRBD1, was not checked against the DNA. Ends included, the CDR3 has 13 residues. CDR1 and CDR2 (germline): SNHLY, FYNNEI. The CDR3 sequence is CASKGEVGTGGQL.

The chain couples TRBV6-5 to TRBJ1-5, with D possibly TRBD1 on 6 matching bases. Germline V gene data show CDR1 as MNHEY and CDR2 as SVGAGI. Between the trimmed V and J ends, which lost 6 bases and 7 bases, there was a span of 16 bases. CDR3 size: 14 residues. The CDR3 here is CASRVRGGGQPQHF. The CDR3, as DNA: TGTGCCAGCAGAGTGAGGGGGGGCGGCCAGCCCCAGCATTTT.

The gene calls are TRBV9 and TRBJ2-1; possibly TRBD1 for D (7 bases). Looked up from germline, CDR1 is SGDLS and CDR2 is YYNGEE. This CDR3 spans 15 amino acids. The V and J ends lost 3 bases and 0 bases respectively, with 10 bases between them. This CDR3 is CASSAQGGSYNEQFF. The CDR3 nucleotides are TGTGCCAGCAGCGCCCAGGGGGGCTCCTACAATGAGCAGTTCTTC.

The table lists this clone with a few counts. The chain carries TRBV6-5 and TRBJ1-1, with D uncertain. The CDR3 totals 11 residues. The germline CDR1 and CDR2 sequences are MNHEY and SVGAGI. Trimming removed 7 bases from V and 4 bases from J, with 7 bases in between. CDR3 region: CASTSFTEAFF. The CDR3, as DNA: TGTGCCAGCACCTCGTTCACTGAAGCTTTCTTT.

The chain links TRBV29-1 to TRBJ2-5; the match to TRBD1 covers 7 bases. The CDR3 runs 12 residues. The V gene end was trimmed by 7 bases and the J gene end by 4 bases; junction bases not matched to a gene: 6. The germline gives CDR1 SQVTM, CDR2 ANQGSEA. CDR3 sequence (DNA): TGCAGCGCCGGGAAGGGGGCAGAGACCCAGTACTTC. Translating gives CSAGKGAETQYF. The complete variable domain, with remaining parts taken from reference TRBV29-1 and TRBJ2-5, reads SAVISQKPSRDICQRGTSLTIQCQVDSQVTMMFWYRQQPGQSLTLIATANQGSEATYESGFVIDKFPISRPNLTFSTLTVSNMSPEDSSIYLCSAGKGAETQYFGPGTRLLVL.

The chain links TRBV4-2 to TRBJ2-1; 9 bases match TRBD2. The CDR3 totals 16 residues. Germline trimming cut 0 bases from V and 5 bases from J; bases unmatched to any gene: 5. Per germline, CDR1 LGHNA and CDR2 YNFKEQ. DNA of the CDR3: TGTGCCAGCAGCCAAGAGAGTCTAGCGGGGAACAATGAGCAGTTCTTC. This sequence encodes CASSQESLAGNNEQFF.

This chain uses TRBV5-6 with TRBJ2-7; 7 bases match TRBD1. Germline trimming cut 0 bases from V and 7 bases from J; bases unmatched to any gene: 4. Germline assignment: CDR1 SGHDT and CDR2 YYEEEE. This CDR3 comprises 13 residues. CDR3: CASSLGDRGEQYF. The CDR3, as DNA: TGTGCCAGCAGCTTGGGGGACAGAGGGGAGCAGTACTTC. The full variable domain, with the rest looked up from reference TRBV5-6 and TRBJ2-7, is DAGVTQSPTHLIKTRGQQVTLRCSPKSGHDTVSWYQQALGQGPQFIFQYYEEEERQRGNFPDRFSGHQFPNYSSELNVNALLLGDSALYLCASSLGDRGEQYFGPGTRLTVT.

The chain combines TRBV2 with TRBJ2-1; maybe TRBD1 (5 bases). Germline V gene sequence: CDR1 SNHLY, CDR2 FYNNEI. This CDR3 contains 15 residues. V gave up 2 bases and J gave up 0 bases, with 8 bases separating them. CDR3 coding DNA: TGTGCCAGCAGTGAACGTGGGGCCTCCTACAATGAGCAGTTCTTC. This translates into CASSERGASYNEQFF.

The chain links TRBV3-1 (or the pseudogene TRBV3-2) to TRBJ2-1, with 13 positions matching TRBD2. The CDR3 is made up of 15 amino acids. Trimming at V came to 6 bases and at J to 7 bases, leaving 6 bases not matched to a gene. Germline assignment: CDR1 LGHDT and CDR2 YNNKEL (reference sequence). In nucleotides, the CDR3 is TGTGCCAGCAGTTCACTAGCGGGGGGGGGAAATGAGCAGTTCTTC. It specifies CASSSLAGGGNEQFF.

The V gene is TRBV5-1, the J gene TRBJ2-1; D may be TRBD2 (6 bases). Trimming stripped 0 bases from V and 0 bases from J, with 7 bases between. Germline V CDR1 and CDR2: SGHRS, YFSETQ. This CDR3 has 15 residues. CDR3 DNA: TGCGCCAGCAGCTTGGACGGGAGCTCCTACAATGAGCAGTTCTTC. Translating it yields CASSLDGSSYNEQFF.

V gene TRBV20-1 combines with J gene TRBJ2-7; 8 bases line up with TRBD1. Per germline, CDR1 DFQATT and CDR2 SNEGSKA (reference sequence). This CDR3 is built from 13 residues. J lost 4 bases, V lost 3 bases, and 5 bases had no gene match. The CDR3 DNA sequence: TGCAGTGCTAGTACAGGGGGTTCTTACGAGCAGTACTTC. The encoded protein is CSASTGGSYEQYF.

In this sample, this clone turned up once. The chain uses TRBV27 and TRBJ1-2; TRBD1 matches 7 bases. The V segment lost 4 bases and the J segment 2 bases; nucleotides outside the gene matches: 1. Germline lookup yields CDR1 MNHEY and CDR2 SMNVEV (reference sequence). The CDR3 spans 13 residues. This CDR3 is CASSSDRNYGYTF. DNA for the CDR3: TGTGCCAGCAGTTCGGACAGGAACTATGGCTACACCTTC.

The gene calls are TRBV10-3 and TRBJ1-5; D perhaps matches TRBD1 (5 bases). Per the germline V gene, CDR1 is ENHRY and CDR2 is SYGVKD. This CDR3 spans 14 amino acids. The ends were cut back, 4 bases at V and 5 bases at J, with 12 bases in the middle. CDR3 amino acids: CAISVGGEDQPQHF. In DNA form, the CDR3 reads TGTGCCATCAGTGTGGGAGGGGAGGATCAGCCCCAGCATTTT.

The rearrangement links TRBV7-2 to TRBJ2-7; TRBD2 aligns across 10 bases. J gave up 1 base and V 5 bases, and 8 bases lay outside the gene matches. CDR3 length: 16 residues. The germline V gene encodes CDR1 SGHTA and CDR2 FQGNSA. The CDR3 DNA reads TGTGCCAGCAGCCCTTCTAGCGGGGGCGAATCCTACGAGCAGTACTTC. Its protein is CASSPSSGGESYEQYF. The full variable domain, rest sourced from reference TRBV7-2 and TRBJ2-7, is GAGVSQSPSNKVTEKGKDVELRCDPISGHTALYWYRQSLGQGLEFLIYFQGNSAPDKSGLPSDRFSAERTGGSVSTLTIQRTQQEDSAVYLCASSPSSGGESYEQYFGPGTRLTVT.

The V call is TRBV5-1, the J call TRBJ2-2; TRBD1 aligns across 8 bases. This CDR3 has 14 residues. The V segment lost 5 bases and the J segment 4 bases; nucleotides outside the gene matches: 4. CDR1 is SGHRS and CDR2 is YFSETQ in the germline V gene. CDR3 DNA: TGCGCCAGCAGAGAAGGACAGGGCACCGGGGAGCTGTTTTTT. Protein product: CASREGQGTGELFF.